A selection of T cell receptor beta chains follows, all from one sample in a study of OX40 agonist ivuxolimab in advanced cancers. Sequencing used immunoSEQ multiplex PCR; TCRdb keeps in-frame clones, though not all of them. The sample includes approximately 40,000 clones, 75% to 90% of them seen just once. The specimen was CD4+ or CD8+ T cells sorted from blood, collected in a trial of the OX40 agonist ivuxolimab. Receptors were obtained from an adult with an advanced solid tumor such as melanoma, head and neck, liver or kidney cancer. The CDR3 runs from the conserved cysteine through the conserved F or W. The order of the fields is CDR3 DNA, CDR3 protein, J gene, V gene, D gene, clone size. D genes are given only for firm matches. Clone size is not always given. Where it is, it says once, few, many or a class for expanded clones.

CDR3nt: TGTGCCAGTAGGGGGGGAGGAGAGACCCAGTACTTC
CDR3aa: CASRGGGETQYF
j_gene: TRBJ2-5
v_gene: TRBV19
d_gene: NA
abundance: NA

CDR3nt: TGCGCCAGCAGCCACCGGGACTCTTCCTACGAGCAGTACTTC
CDR3aa: CASSHRDSSYEQYF
j_gene: TRBJ2-7
v_gene: TRBV5-1
d_gene: NA
abundance: NA

CDR3nt: TGTGCCAGCAGCGGGCTAGCGGGAGGCGGAACCGGGGAGCTGTTTTTT
CDR3aa: CASSGLAGGGTGELFF
j_gene: TRBJ2-2
v_gene: TRBV5-6
d_gene: TRBD2
abundance: NA

CDR3nt: TGTGCCAGCAGTGAAGCGCCCGGGGGCGGGTGGGAGACCCAGTACTTC
CDR3aa: CASSEAPGGGWETQYF
j_gene: TRBJ2-5
v_gene: TRBV6-1
d_gene: NA
abundance: NA

CDR3nt: TGTGCCAGCAGGGGGAGTAGCGGGAGAGGGGTCGGGGAGCTGTTTTTT
CDR3aa: CASRGSSGRGVGELFF
j_gene: TRBJ2-2
v_gene: TRBV6-6
d_gene: TRBD2
abundance: NA

CDR3nt: TGTGCCAGCACCACAGGGTCCCCAGATACGCAGTATTTT
CDR3aa: CASTTGSPDTQYF
j_gene: TRBJ2-3
v_gene: TRBV6-6
d_gene: NA
abundance: NA

CDR3nt: TGTGCCAGCAGTCGGGACGGTTTCACAGATACGCAGTATTTT
CDR3aa: CASSRDGFTDTQYF
j_gene: TRBJ2-3
v_gene: TRBV7-3
d_gene: NA
abundance: NA

CDR3nt: TGTGCCAGCAGTGAAAGTTGGACAGGGGATGGCTACACCTTC
CDR3aa: CASSESWTGDGYTF
j_gene: TRBJ1-2
v_gene: TRBV25-1
d_gene: TRBD1
abundance: NA

CDR3nt: TGCGCCAGCAGCTTGGCTGGAGGGCGGGAGCAGTTCTTC
CDR3aa: CASSLAGGREQFF
j_gene: TRBJ2-1
v_gene: TRBV5-1
d_gene: NA
abundance: NA

CDR3nt: TGCAGTGCTAGTATCGGAAGCACCCAGTACTTC
CDR3aa: CSASIGSTQYF
j_gene: TRBJ2-5
v_gene: TRBV20-1
d_gene: NA
abundance: once

CDR3nt: TGTGCCAGCAGGGGGACAGGGGGGGAAGCTTTCTTT
CDR3aa: CASRGTGGEAFF
j_gene: TRBJ1-1
v_gene: TRBV2
d_gene: TRBD1
abundance: once

CDR3nt: TGTGCCAGCAGTGTGGAGGGGTCCTACAATGAGCAGTTCTTC
CDR3aa: CASSVEGSYNEQFF
j_gene: TRBJ2-1
v_gene: TRBV6-4
d_gene: NA
abundance: NA

CDR3nt: TGCGCCAGCAGCTGGGACCAAGAGACCCAGTACTTC
CDR3aa: CASSWDQETQYF
j_gene: TRBJ2-5
v_gene: TRBV5-1
d_gene: NA
abundance: NA

CDR3nt: TGTGCCAGCAGGACCCAGGGGAGCGGGCGCACAGATACGCAGTATTTT
CDR3aa: CASRTQGSGRTDTQYF
j_gene: TRBJ2-3
v_gene: TRBV13
d_gene: NA
abundance: NA

CDR3nt: TGTGCCAGCAGCGCCCAGACAGGGGGCCGATATAGCAATCAGCCCCAGCATTTT
CDR3aa: CASSAQTGGRYSNQPQHF
j_gene: TRBJ1-5
v_gene: TRBV7-9
d_gene: TRBD1
abundance: NA

CDR3nt: TGCGCCAGCAGCCAAGATGGACAGGGCGTAAACACCATATATTTT
CDR3aa: CASSQDGQGVNTIYF
j_gene: TRBJ1-3
v_gene: TRBV4-1
d_gene: TRBD1
abundance: NA

CDR3nt: TGTGCCAGCAGTTTAGGCGGGGTGCAAGAGACCCAGTACTTC
CDR3aa: CASSLGGVQETQYF
j_gene: TRBJ2-5
v_gene: TRBV28
d_gene: NA
abundance: NA

CDR3nt: TGTGCCAGTAGCAAGACTAAGACCTACGAGCAGTACTTC
CDR3aa: CASSKTKTYEQYF
j_gene: TRBJ2-7
v_gene: TRBV19
d_gene: NA
abundance: NA

CDR3nt: TGTGCCAGCAGTTACGGGGACAGACCTTACGAGCAGTACTTC
CDR3aa: CASSYGDRPYEQYF
j_gene: TRBJ2-7
v_gene: TRBV6-5
d_gene: TRBD1
abundance: NA

CDR3nt: TGTGCCAGTAGTCTCCGGCGGGGAGGCACCGGGGAGCTGTTTTTT
CDR3aa: CASSLRRGGTGELFF
j_gene: TRBJ2-2
v_gene: TRBV19
d_gene: NA
abundance: NA

CDR3nt: TGTGCCAGTAGTATCTCAACAGGGGGCGCCCCGGCGGGGAAGTACGAGCAGTACTTC
CDR3aa: CASSISTGGAPAGKYEQYF
j_gene: TRBJ2-7
v_gene: TRBV19
d_gene: TRBD1
abundance: NA

CDR3nt: TGCGCCAGCAGCGTCTCATTGGGGTCCACTGAAGCTTTCTTT
CDR3aa: CASSVSLGSTEAFF
j_gene: TRBJ1-1
v_gene: TRBV5-1
d_gene: NA
abundance: NA

CDR3nt: TGTGCCAGCACAAGGTATTCTGGGGCCAACGTCCTGACTTTC
CDR3aa: CASTRYSGANVLTF
j_gene: TRBJ2-6
v_gene: TRBV28
d_gene: NA
abundance: few

CDR3nt: TGTGCCAGCAGGAACAAAGCGGGAGGGCCTTCGACCTACAATGAGCAGTTCTTC
CDR3aa: CASRNKAGGPSTYNEQFF
j_gene: TRBJ2-1
v_gene: TRBV7-2
d_gene: TRBD2
abundance: NA

CDR3nt: TGCGCCAGCAGCCTGAGGACAGGGTGGAACTCTGGGGCCAACGTCCTGACTTTC
CDR3aa: CASSLRTGWNSGANVLTF
j_gene: TRBJ2-6
v_gene: TRBV5-1
d_gene: TRBD1
abundance: NA

CDR3nt: TGTGCCAGCAAAGACGGGGATCAGCCCCAGCATTTT
CDR3aa: CASKDGDQPQHF
j_gene: TRBJ1-5
v_gene: TRBV6-6
d_gene: NA
abundance: NA

CDR3nt: TGTGCCAGCAGCTTAATGGGAAGCACAGATACGCAGTATTTT
CDR3aa: CASSLMGSTDTQYF
j_gene: TRBJ2-3
v_gene: TRBV7-3
d_gene: NA
abundance: NA

CDR3nt: TGTGCCTGGAGTGGGCACACCGGGACTAGCGGGAGGGTGAGCTACGAGCAGTACTTC
CDR3aa: CAWSGHTGTSGRVSYEQYF
j_gene: TRBJ2-7
v_gene: TRBV30
d_gene: TRBD2
abundance: NA

CDR3nt: TGCGCCAGCAGCTTGGCGGGGGCTCCTAATGAAAAACTGTTTTTT
CDR3aa: CASSLAGAPNEKLFF
j_gene: TRBJ1-4
v_gene: TRBV5-1
d_gene: NA
abundance: NA

CDR3nt: TGTGCCAGCAGGGAGGGGGTCTACGAGCAGTACTTC
CDR3aa: CASREGVYEQYF
j_gene: TRBJ2-7
v_gene: TRBV2
d_gene: NA
abundance: NA

CDR3nt: TGTGCCAGCAGCTTTCGAACCGTCGGGAGTAAAGATACGCAGTATTTT
CDR3aa: CASSFRTVGSKDTQYF
j_gene: TRBJ2-3
v_gene: TRBV7-6
d_gene: NA
abundance: NA

CDR3nt: TGCGCCAGCAGCCCGACAGGTTCGACCTACGAGCAGTACTTC
CDR3aa: CASSPTGSTYEQYF
j_gene: TRBJ2-7
v_gene: TRBV5-1
d_gene: NA
abundance: once

CDR3nt: TGTGCCAGCTCACCCAGGGAAGGAACTGAAGCTTTCTTT
CDR3aa: CASSPREGTEAFF
j_gene: TRBJ1-1
v_gene: TRBV18
d_gene: NA
abundance: NA

CDR3nt: TGTGCCAGCAGCCTGGGACAGGGGGCCGTAACCGGGGAGCTGTTTTTT
CDR3aa: CASSLGQGAVTGELFF
j_gene: TRBJ2-2
v_gene: TRBV7-3
d_gene: TRBD1
abundance: NA

CDR3nt: TGTGCCATCAGTGTGAGGGACAGGGCCATCTCCTACGAGCAGTACTTC
CDR3aa: CAISVRDRAISYEQYF
j_gene: TRBJ2-7
v_gene: TRBV10-3
d_gene: TRBD1
abundance: NA

CDR3nt: TGCGCCAGCAGCCGACGGACAGGCGAGACAGATACGCAGTATTTT
CDR3aa: CASSRRTGETDTQYF
j_gene: TRBJ2-3
v_gene: TRBV5-1
d_gene: TRBD1
abundance: NA

CDR3nt: TGTGCCAGCAGCCCCCGGGACCCAAGGACCCCCCCTCCTGACTACCTGCAGTACTTC
CDR3aa: CASSPRDPRTPPPDYLQYF
j_gene: TRBJ2-7
v_gene: TRBV5-4
d_gene: NA
abundance: NA

CDR3nt: TGTGCCAGCAGCTTTGGCAGGGAACTAGCCAAAAACATTCAGTACTTC
CDR3aa: CASSFGRELAKNIQYF
j_gene: TRBJ2-4
v_gene: TRBV5-8
d_gene: NA
abundance: NA

CDR3nt: TGTGCCAGTAGTATTGGCGCGGAGGCAGATACGCAGTATTTT
CDR3aa: CASSIGAEADTQYF
j_gene: TRBJ2-3
v_gene: TRBV19
d_gene: NA
abundance: few

CDR3nt: TGTGCCAGCAGCCCGTTCGCGAACACCGGGGAGCTGTTTTTT
CDR3aa: CASSPFANTGELFF
j_gene: TRBJ2-2
v_gene: TRBV14
d_gene: NA
abundance: NA

CDR3nt: TGTGCCAGTAGCCCGGCCAGCGGGAGGAGTCACGAGCAGTACTTC
CDR3aa: CASSPASGRSHEQYF
j_gene: TRBJ2-7
v_gene: TRBV19
d_gene: TRBD2
abundance: NA

CDR3nt: TGTGCCAGCAGGTCGAACACTGAAGCTTTCTTT
CDR3aa: CASRSNTEAFF
j_gene: TRBJ1-1
v_gene: TRBV11-2
d_gene: NA
abundance: NA

CDR3nt: TGTGCCAGCAGTGAAGCGTCGGCCGGTGGCCGCTACACCTTC
CDR3aa: CASSEASAGGRYTF
j_gene: TRBJ1-2
v_gene: TRBV6-1
d_gene: NA
abundance: NA